This record covers a single T cell receptor (beta chain). This sample is part of a study of blood T cell repertoires in COVID-19. The overall study: The analysed material was cDNA or gDNA that came from T cells, B-cell-depleted T cells, or PBMCs.

CDR1 ENHRY and CDR2 SYGVKD come from the germline V gene. This CDR3 contains 13 residues. Trimming took off 7 bases at V and 1 base at J, with 10 bases between the two ends. Authors' processing steps: Amplification of reference gene primers provided the estimated nucleated cell counts. The repertoire was sequenced with immunoSEQ multiplex PCR; TCRdb's copy has only in-frame clones and lacks some. That table is the source of V, J and clone size, and D and trimming were worked out from the DNA. The repertoire has about 50,000 clones, around nine tenths of them found once; the top ten carry about a sixth.

Sequenced material: peripheral blood. This chain uses TRBV10-3 with TRBJ1-1, with D tentatively TRBD1 (5 bases). This TCR was sampled from a man in his fifties or sixties with active or convalescent COVID-19. CDR3 loop: CAIKGRGNTEAFF. The CDR3 DNA reads TGTGCCATCAAGGGGCGAGGGAACACTGAAGCTTTCTTT.